What follows are 6 T cell receptor beta chains derived from one specimen sequenced in a study of T cell responses to AZD1222 COVID-19 vaccine. Profiled with immunoSEQ multiplex PCR; TCRdb holds only in-frame clones, not every one. This table holds roughly 140,000 clones, about nine tenths found once. Sequencing used peripheral blood, obtained 28 days after the second AZD1222 dose. These receptors were collected from an adult who received the AZD1222 COVID-19 vaccine.

The rearrangement joins TRBV5-1 to TRBJ1-3, with no clear D. From germline, CDR1 is SGHRS and CDR2 YFSETQ. The CDR3 extends over 15 amino acids. V was cut by 4 bases and J by 4 bases, with 15 bases left in between. The CDR3, as DNA: TGCGCCAGCAGCGTGACCGGGGATCCGGGAAACACCATATATTTT. Translating gives CASSVTGDPGNTIYF.

This clone is a singleton in its sample. The chain links TRBV9 to TRBJ2-2; 10 positions agree with TRBD1. V lost 3 bases and J lost 4; bases outside the gene matches: 6. The CDR3 runs to 16 residues. CDR1 is SGDLS, CDR2 YYNGEE, per germline. Here the CDR3 reads CASSAAGTGVTGELFF. CDR3 nucleotide sequence: TGTGCCAGCAGCGCCGCCGGGACAGGGGTCACCGGGGAGCTGTTTTTT.

The chain has TRBV6-5 and TRBJ1-1; a weak D match, TRBD1 (5 bases). Germline-derived CDR1 and CDR2 are MNHEY and SVGAGI. The V end lost 2 bases, the J end lost 6 bases, and 13 bases lay between the germline ends. This CDR3 region has 14 residues. CDR3 in amino acids: CASSYRPGDPEAFF. CDR3 in DNA: TGTGCCAGCAGTTACAGGCCGGGGGACCCTGAAGCTTTCTTT.

In its sample, this clone was seen once. The CDR3 here is CASSALRGTEAFF. DNA of the CDR3: TGTGCCAGCAGCGCTCTTCGAGGGACTGAAGCTTTCTTT. The rearrangement joins TRBV7-2 to TRBJ1-1; D is undetermined. The V end was cut by 5 bases, the J end by 5 bases, with 12 bases between. The CDR3 is 13 amino acids. CDR1 SGHTA and CDR2 FQGNSA come from the germline V gene.

The chain carries TRBV9 and TRBJ2-5, with D possibly being TRBD2 (6 bases). The CDR3 sequence is 14 residues long. V was pared by 2 bases and J by 1 base, with 9 bases between. Germline V gene sequence: CDR1 SGDLS, CDR2 YYNGEE. CDR3 sequence (DNA): TGTGCCAGCAGCGTTGGGGGACTCCAAGAGACCCAGTACTTC. Its protein product is CASSVGGLQETQYF.

The CDR3 DNA is TGTGCCACCACCGAAGGGGGACAAACAACTAATGAAAAACTGTTTTTT. Encoded protein: CATTEGGQTTNEKLFF. The J gene is TRBJ1-4, the V gene TRBV24-1, with D tentatively TRBD1 (6 bases). CDR1 is KGHDR, CDR2 SFDVKD, per germline. V was pared by 8 bases and J by 0 bases, with 15 bases between. This CDR3 spans 16 amino acids.